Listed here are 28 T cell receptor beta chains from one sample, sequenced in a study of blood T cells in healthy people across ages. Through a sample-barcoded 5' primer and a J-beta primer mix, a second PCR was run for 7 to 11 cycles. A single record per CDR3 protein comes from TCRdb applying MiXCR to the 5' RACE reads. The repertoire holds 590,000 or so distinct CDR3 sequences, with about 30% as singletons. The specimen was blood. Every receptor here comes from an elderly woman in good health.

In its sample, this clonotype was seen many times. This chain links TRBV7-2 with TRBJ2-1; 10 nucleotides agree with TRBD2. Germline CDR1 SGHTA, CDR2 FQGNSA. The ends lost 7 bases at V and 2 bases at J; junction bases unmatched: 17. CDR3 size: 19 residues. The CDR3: CASTASSGGVTGAYNEQFF. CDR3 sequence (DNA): TGTGCCAGCACCGCTTCCAGCGGGGGGGTAACAGGCGCCTACAATGAGCAGTTCTTC.

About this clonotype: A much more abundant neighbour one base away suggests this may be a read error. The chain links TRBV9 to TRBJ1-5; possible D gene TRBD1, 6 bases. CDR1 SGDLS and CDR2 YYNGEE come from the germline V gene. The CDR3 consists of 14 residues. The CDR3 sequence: CASRVGQTNQPQHF. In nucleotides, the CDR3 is TGTGCCAGCAGGGTAGGACAGACCAATCAGCCCCAGCATTTT.

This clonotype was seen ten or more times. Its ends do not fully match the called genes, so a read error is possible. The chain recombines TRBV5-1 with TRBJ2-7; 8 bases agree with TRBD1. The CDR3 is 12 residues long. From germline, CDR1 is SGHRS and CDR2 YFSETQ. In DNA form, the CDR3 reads TGTGCCAGCAGCTTAGACAGGGGAGAGCAGTACTTC. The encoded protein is CASSLDRGEQYF.

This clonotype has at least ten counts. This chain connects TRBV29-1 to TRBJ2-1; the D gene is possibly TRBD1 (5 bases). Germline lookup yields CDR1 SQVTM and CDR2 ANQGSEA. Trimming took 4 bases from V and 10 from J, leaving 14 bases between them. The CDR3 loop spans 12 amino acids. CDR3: CSVASRAGEQFF. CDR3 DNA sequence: TGCAGCGTTGCGTCCAGGGCCGGCGAGCAGTTCTTC.

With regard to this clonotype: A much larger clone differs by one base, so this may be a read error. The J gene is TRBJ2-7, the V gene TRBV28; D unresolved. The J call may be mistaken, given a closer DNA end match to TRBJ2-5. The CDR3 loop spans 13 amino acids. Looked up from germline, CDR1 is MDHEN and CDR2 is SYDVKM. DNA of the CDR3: TGTGCCAGCAGTTTGTTACAGAGACAGACCCAGTACTTC. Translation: CASSLLQRQTQYF.

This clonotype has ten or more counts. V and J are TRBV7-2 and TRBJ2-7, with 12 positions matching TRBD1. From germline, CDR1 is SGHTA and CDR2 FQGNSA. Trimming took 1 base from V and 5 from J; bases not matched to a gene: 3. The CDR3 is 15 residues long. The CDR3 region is CASSLVGTGGHEQYF. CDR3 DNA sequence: TGTGCCAGCAGCTTAGTGGGGACAGGGGGCCACGAGCAGTACTTC.

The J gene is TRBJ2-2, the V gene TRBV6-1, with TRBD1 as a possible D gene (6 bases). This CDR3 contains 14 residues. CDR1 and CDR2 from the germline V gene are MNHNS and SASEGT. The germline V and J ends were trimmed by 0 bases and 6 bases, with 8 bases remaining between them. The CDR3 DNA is TGTGCCAGCAGTGAAGCGACAGGCGCCGGGGAGCTGTTTTTT. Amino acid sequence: CASSEATGAGELFF.

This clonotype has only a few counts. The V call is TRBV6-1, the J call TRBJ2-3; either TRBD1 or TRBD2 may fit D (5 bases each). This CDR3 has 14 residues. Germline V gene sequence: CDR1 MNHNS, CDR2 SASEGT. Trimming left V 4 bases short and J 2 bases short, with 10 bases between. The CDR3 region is CASSVGTVTDTQYF. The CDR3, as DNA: TGTGCCAGCAGTGTGGGGACCGTCACAGATACGCAGTATTTT.

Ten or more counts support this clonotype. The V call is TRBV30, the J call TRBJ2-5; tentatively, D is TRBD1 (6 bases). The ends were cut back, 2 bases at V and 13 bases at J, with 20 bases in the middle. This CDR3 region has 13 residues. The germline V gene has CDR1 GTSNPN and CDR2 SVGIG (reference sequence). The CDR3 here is CAWSRDPGQLAYF. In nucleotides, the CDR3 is TGTGCCTGGAGTCGAGATCCGGGACAATTAGCGTACTTC.

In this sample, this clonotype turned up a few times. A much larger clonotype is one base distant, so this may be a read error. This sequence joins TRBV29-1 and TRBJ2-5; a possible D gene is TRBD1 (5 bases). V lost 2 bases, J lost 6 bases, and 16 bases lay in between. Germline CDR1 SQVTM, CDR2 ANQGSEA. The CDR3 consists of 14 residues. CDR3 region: CSVERAGLGKTQYF. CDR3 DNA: TGCAGCGTTGAAAGGGCAGGGCTGGGAAAGACCCAGTACTTC.

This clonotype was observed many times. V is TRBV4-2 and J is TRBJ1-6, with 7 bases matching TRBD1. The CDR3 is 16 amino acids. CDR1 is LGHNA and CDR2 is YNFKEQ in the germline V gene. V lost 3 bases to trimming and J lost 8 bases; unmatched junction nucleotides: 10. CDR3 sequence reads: CASSQQVDRADSPLHF. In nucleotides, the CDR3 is TGTGCCAGCAGCCAGCAGGTCGACAGGGCGGATTCACCCCTCCACTTT.

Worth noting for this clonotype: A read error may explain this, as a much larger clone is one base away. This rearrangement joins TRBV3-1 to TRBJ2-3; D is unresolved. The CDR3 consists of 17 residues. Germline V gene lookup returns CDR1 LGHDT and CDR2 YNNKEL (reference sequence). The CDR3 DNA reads TGTACCAGCAGCGAACGTCGGAGTGGGCCTAGCACAGATACGCAGTATTTT. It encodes CTSSERRSGPSTDTQYF.

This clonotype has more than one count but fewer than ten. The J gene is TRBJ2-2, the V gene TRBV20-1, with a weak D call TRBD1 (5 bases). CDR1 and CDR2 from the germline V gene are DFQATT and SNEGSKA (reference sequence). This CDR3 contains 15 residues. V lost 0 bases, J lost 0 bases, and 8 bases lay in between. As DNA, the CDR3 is TGCAGTGCTAGAGAAGGGGCAGCGAACACCGGGGAGCTGTTTTTT. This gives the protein CSAREGAANTGELFF.

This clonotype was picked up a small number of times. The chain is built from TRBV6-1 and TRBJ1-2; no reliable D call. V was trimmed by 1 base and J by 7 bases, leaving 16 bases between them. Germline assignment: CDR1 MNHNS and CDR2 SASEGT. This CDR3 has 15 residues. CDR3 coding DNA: TGTGCCAGCAGTGAAGTGGCCGGAGGACGAGCTGGCTACACCTTC. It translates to CASSEVAGGRAGYTF.

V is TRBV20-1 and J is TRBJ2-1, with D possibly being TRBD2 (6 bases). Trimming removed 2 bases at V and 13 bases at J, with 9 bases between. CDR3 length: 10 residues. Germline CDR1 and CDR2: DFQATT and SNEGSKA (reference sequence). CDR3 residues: CSARNGSQFF. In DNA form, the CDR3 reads TGCAGTGCTAGAAACGGGAGCCAGTTCTTC.

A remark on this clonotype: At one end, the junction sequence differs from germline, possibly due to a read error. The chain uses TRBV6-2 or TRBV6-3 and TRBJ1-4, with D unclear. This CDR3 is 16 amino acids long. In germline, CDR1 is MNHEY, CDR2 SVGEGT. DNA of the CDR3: TGTTCCAGCAGTTACTCGACGGGGAGTGTCGGTGAAAAACTGTTTTTT. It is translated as CSSSYSTGSVGEKLFF.

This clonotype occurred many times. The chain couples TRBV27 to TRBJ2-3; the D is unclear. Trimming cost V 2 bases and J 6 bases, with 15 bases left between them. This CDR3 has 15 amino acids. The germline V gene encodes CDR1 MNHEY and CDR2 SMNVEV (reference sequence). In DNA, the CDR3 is TGTGCCAGCAGTTTAAAGGGAAGGGATTTGGATACGCAGTATTTT. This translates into CASSLKGRDLDTQYF.

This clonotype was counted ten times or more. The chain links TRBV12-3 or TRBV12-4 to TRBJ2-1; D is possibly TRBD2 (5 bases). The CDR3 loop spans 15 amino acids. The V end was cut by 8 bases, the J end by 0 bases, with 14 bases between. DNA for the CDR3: TGTGCCAGCCGCCCGCTAGCAAACTCCTACAATGAGCAGTTCTTC. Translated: CASRPLANSYNEQFF.

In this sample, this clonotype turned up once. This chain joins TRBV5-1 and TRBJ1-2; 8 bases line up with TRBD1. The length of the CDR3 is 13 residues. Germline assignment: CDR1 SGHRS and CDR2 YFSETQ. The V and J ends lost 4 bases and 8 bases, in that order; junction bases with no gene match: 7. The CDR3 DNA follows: TGCGCCAGCAGCCCCGAGACAGGGGTAGGCTACACCTTC. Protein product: CASSPETGVGYTF.

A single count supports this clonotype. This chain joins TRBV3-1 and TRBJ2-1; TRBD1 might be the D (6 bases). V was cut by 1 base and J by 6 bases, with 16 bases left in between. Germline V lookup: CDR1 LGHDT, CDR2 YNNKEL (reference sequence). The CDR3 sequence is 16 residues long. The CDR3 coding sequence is TGTGCCAGCAGCCAAGGTATGGGGGCTCGGGGCAATGAGCAGTTCTTC. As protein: CASSQGMGARGNEQFF.

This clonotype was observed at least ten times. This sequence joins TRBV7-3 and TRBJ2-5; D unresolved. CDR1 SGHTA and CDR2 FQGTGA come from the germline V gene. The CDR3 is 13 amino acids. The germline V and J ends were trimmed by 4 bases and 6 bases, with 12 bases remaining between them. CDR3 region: CASSSSVTQTQYF. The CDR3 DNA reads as TGTGCCAGCAGCTCCTCGGTCACACAGACCCAGTACTTC.

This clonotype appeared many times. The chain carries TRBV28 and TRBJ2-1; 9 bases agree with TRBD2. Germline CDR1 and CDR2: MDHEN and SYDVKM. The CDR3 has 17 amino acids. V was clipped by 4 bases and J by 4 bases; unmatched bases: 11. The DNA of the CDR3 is TGTGCCAGCAGTTCGGCAGCCTTTAGCGGGGGTTACAATGAGCAGTTCTTC. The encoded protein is CASSSAAFSGGYNEQFF.

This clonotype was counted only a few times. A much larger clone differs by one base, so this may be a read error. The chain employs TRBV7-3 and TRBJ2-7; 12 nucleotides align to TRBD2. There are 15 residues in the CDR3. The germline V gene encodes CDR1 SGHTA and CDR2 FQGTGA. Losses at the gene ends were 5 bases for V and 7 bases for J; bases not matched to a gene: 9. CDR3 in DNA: TGTGCCAGCAGCGTCCTAGCGGGGGGGGGCAATGAGCAGTACTTC. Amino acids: CASSVLAGGGNEQYF.

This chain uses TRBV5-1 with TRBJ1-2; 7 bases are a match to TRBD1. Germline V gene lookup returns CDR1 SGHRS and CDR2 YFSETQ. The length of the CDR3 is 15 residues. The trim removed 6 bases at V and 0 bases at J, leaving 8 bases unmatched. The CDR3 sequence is CASNSSGTANYGYTF. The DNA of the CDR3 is TGCGCCAGCAACTCCTCCGGGACAGCTAACTATGGCTACACCTTC.

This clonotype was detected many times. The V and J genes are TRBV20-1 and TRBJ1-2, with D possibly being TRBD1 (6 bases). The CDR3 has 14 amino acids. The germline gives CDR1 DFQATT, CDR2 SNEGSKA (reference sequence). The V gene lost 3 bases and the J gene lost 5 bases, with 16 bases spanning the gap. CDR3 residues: CSASPRGSDYGYTF. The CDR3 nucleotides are TGCAGTGCTAGTCCCAGGGGCTCGGATTATGGCTACACCTTC.

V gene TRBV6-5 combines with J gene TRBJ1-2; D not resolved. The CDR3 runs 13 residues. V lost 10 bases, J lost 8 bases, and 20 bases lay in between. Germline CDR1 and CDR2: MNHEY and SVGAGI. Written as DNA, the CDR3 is TGTGCCACCACCTTATCCCCGGGATGGGGCTACACCTTC. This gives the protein CATTLSPGWGYTF.

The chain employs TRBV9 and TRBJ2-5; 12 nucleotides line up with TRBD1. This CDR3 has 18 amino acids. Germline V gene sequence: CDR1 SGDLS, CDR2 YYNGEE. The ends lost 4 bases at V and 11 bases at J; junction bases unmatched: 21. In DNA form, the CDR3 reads TGTGCCAGCAGCAGACCATTGGGACAGGGGGCTTTTAGCAATGAGCAGTACTTC. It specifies CASSRPLGQGAFSNEQYF.

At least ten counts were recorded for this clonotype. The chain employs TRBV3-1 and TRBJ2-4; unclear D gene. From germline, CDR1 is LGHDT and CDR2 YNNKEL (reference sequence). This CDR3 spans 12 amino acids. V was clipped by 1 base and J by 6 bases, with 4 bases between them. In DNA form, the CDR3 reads TGTGCCAGCAGCCAAGGGGGAAACATTCAGTACTTC. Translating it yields CASSQGGNIQYF.